The next 2 T cell receptor beta chains were all read from a single sample in a study of shared clonotypes between healthy human individuals. Repertoires were generated with immunoSEQ multiplex PCR, while TCRdb's copy carries only in-frame clones and drops some. The sample contains approximately 95,000 clones, about 68% of which appear only once. Source material: memory CD8+ T cells sorted from blood. Subset given: CD45RO+ cells pooled with CCR7-negative TemRA cells. These receptors all stem from a man younger than 45 in good health.

The chain has TRBV25-1 and TRBJ2-2, with D unclear. Germline V gene lookup returns CDR1 MGHDK and CDR2 SYGVNS. Trimming removed 4 bases from V and 6 bases from J, with 18 bases in between. This CDR3 comprises 16 residues. CDR3 sequence: CASSGPLADLAGELFF. DNA of the CDR3: TGTGCCAGCAGTGGGCCGTTGGCGGACCTCGCCGGGGAGCTGTTTTTT. Complete variable domain (other parts from reference TRBV25-1 and TRBJ2-2): EADIYQTPRYLVIGTGKKITLECSQTMGHDKMYWYQQDPGMELHLIHYSYGVNSTEKGDLSSESTVSRIRTEHFPLTLESARPSHTSQYLCASSGPLADLAGELFFGEGSRLTVL.

The J gene is TRBJ2-2, the V gene TRBV6-4; weak D call: TRBD1 (5 bases). Germline V gene data show CDR1 as MRHNA and CDR2 as SNTAGT. The CDR3 is 16 residues long. Trimming removed 4 bases at V and 2 bases at J, with 14 bases between. The CDR3 loop is CASSGETEKNTGELFF. CDR3 sequence (DNA): TGTGCCAGCAGTGGCGAGACAGAAAAAAACACCGGGGAGCTGTTTTTT.